This is a list of T cell receptor beta chains from one sample in a study of neurological immune-mediated disorders. TCRdb used MiXCR to reprocess the 5' RACE reads, holding one entry per CDR3 protein. The data contain 20,000 to 25,000 distinct CDR3 sequences, 5% to 7% of them seen just once; the ten biggest clones take up less than 5%. Sequences were obtained from PBMCs. The source of these receptors is a woman aged 40 to 50 in good health. Both conserved end residues are part of each CDR3. Fields, in order: V gene, J gene, CDR3 protein.

>TRBV5-1|TRBJ2-3
CASSGGSRGPSTDTQYF
>TRBV20-1|TRBJ2-1
CSAQNRGSSYNEQFF
>TRBV18|TRBJ1-2
CASSPDNSYGYTF
>TRBV20-1|TRBJ2-6
CSAPGGSSSGANVLTF
>TRBV7-8|TRBJ2-7
CASSSFRDAAFYEQYF
>TRBV20-1|TRBJ1-5
CSAVLTGGADQPQHF
>TRBV5-1|TRBJ2-1
CASSLAKGSAYNEQFF
>TRBV30|TRBJ2-2
CAWTTGTYTGELFF
>TRBV20-1|TRBJ2-1
CSARGLAGVRGNEQFF
>TRBV20-1|TRBJ1-5
CSALRTGGSYSNQPQHF
>TRBV20-1|TRBJ1-2
CSANPGQGRGYTF
>TRBV29-1|TRBJ2-4
CSVERPGSFGGNIQYF
>TRBV7-8|TRBJ1-1
CASSFYLNTEAFF
>TRBV9|TRBJ2-7
CASVGSTRYEQYF
>TRBV20-1|TRBJ2-1
CSTFGTSGSLYNEQFF
>TRBV5-1|TRBJ1-3
CASSLEGGNTIYF
>TRBV6-6|TRBJ2-1
CASSYPGASYNEQFF
>TRBV5-1|TRBJ1-1
CASSQPSSGEAFF
>TRBV7-9|TRBJ2-7
CASSFSGNPYEQYF
>TRBV4-2|TRBJ1-5
CASSQSGTGNQPQHF
>TRBV7-2|TRBJ2-1
CASSLNPRVSGNEQFF
>TRBV12-3/TRBV12-4|TRBJ2-5
CASLGPSGTQYF
>TRBV20-1|TRBJ2-7
CSARGGRAGEQYF
>TRBV7-9|TRBJ1-5
CASSLGGSSNQPQHF
>TRBV19|TRBJ2-1
CASSIAASGSNEQFF
>TRBV3-1|TRBJ2-7
CASSQDWSGAHF
>TRBV20-1|TRBJ1-1
CSAIRGGTEAFF
>TRBV20-1|TRBJ2-2
CSARDVTGLNTGELFF
>TRBV20-1|TRBJ2-7
CSARDGVYEQYF
>TRBV20-1|TRBJ2-5
CSARDLFTAQETQYF
>TRBV24-1|TRBJ2-5
CATSDPTGRGETKYF
>TRBV10-3|TRBJ2-7
CAIAGGSWEQYF
>TRBV20-1|TRBJ2-5
CSAAGTIQETQYF
>TRBV7-2|TRBJ2-7
CASSLRGSTYEQYF
>TRBV29-1|TRBJ2-3
CSVTTGGPADTQYF
>TRBV7-9|TRBJ2-5
CASSWGLAGEWETQYF
>TRBV5-1|TRBJ2-7
CASSPAGAREQYF
>TRBV14|TRBJ2-1
CASSQGHNFPSGADNEQFF